This T cell receptor (beta chain) was identified during a study of blood T cell repertoires in COVID-19. Study-wide context: The samples span acute and convalescent COVID-19 from the United States, Italy and Spain. Sample material is recorded as cDNA or gDNA derived from T cells, B-cell-depleted T cells, or PBMCs.

This clone was found once. As processed by the authors: Estimation of nucleated cell counts was performed using reference gene primer amplification. Sequencing was performed with immunoSEQ multiplex PCR; in TCRdb, only in-frame clones are kept and a portion is missing. Clone size and the V and J calls come from that table; the DNA yielded D and trimming. The repertoire has a few hundred thousand clones, about 80% of them found once; the top ten carry approximately 9%. The TCR sequence derives from a human donor in a cohort sampled during active COVID-19. Source material: peripheral blood.

The CDR3 protein is CATSLRVGGRTEAFF. The CDR3 bases are TGTGCCACATCTCTTAGGGTGGGCGGGCGGACTGAAGCTTTCTTT. The chain combines TRBV28 with TRBJ1-1; no clear D. V was trimmed by 10 bases and J by 5 bases, leaving 23 bases between them. The CDR3 is 15 residues long. Per the germline V gene, CDR1 is MDHEN and CDR2 is SYDVKM.